Following are 29 T cell receptor beta chains from one sample sequenced in a study of OX40 agonist ivuxolimab in advanced cancers. Assay used: immunoSEQ multiplex PCR; TCRdb lists only in-frame clones, some missing. The sample has under 55,000 clones, 70% to 90% seen once. Sequencing used CD4+ or CD8+ T cells sorted from blood, obtained in a trial of the OX40 agonist ivuxolimab. All receptors come from an adult with an advanced solid tumor such as melanoma, head and neck, liver or kidney cancer.

The chain joins TRBV6-1 to TRBJ1-5; 7 nucleotides agree with TRBD1. The CDR3 runs to 14 residues. The germline V gene encodes CDR1 MNHNS and CDR2 SASEGT. Trimming at V came to 8 bases and at J to 7 bases, leaving 11 bases not matched to a gene. The CDR3 region has the DNA TGTGCCAGCGACTCAAGGGGGCAATACCAGCCCCAGCATTTT. Encoded protein: CASDSRGQYQPQHF.

CDR3 region: CASSASPGLAGRTYEQYF. In DNA, the CDR3 is TGTGCCAGCAGCGCAAGCCCGGGACTAGCGGGGCGCACCTACGAGCAGTACTTC. The chain couples TRBV9 to TRBJ2-7, with 13 bases matching TRBD2. The CDR3 totals 18 residues. Trimming cost V 3 bases and J 2 bases; bases outside gene matches: 11. Looked up from germline, CDR1 is SGDLS and CDR2 is YYNGEE.

This rearrangement joins TRBV10-3 to TRBJ2-1; D not resolved. The CDR3 loop spans 12 amino acids. Germline V gene lookup returns CDR1 ENHRY and CDR2 SYGVKD. The ends were cut back, 5 bases at V and 6 bases at J, with 8 bases in the middle. CDR3 sequence (DNA): TGTGCCATCAGTCACTACGGCAATGAGCAGTTCTTC. Residues: CAISHYGNEQFF.

The chain carries TRBV2 and TRBJ1-1, with a tentative D call TRBD1 (5 bases). The CDR3 has 11 amino acids. Trimming pared 6 bases from V and 11 bases from J, leaving 13 bases between. In germline, CDR1 is SNHLY, CDR2 FYNNEI. In nucleotides, the CDR3 is TGTGCCAGCAGAGGGGCGGTGCTGGCTTTCTTT. Amino acids: CASRGAVLAFF.

V usage is TRBV27 and J usage is TRBJ1-2; TRBD1 matches at 8 bases. The CDR3 runs to 13 residues. Germline V lookup: CDR1 MNHEY, CDR2 SMNVEV (reference sequence). The V segment lost 4 bases and the J segment 5 bases; nucleotides outside the gene matches: 3. The CDR3 spells CASSSGQGYGYTF. The CDR3 nucleotides read TGTGCCAGCAGTTCAGGACAGGGATATGGCTACACCTTC.

The chain employs TRBV5-1 and TRBJ2-7; 8 bases agree with TRBD1. Trimming removed 0 bases from V and 2 bases from J; junction bases left unmatched: 1. The CDR3 is 14 amino acids. Germline CDR1 is SGHRS and CDR2 is YFSETQ. This CDR3 reads CASSLVQGAYEQYF. DNA for the CDR3: TGCGCCAGCAGCTTGGTACAGGGGGCCTACGAGCAGTACTTC.

This chain joins TRBV4-1 and TRBJ2-7; 15 bases are shared with TRBD2. Trimming removed 3 bases from V and 7 bases from J; junction bases left unmatched: 7. The CDR3 totals 16 residues. CDR1 and CDR2 from the germline V gene are MGHRA and YSYEKL. The CDR3 reads CASSQQGLAGGREQYF. Here the CDR3 DNA reads TGCGCCAGCAGCCAGCAAGGACTAGCGGGAGGGAGGGAGCAGTACTTC.

The J gene is TRBJ1-2, the V gene TRBV9, with D possibly matching TRBD1 (5 bases). Germline V gene data show CDR1 as SGDLS and CDR2 as YYNGEE. There are 18 residues in the CDR3. V gave up 0 bases and J gave up 8 bases, with 26 bases separating them. As DNA, the CDR3 is TGTGCCAGCAGCGTAGAAGAGGGCTTGGGGGGGTTAAGTAAGGGCTACACCTTC. Amino acid sequence: CASSVEEGLGGLSKGYTF.

The chain joins TRBV19 to TRBJ1-1; D gene ambiguous. Trimming shortened V by 7 bases and J by 4 bases, and 10 bases separated the two germline ends. Germline V lookup: CDR1 LNHDA, CDR2 SQIVND (reference sequence). The CDR3 is made up of 12 amino acids. The CDR3 is CASKWSGTEAFF. DNA for the CDR3: TGTGCCAGTAAGTGGTCCGGCACTGAAGCTTTCTTT.

The chain combines TRBV5-1 with TRBJ2-2, with unresolved D. In germline, CDR1 is SGHRS, CDR2 YFSETQ. This CDR3 spans 12 amino acids. The V gene lost 3 bases and the J gene lost 3 bases, with 3 bases spanning the gap. CDR3 sequence: CASSSDTGELFF. CDR3 sequence (DNA): TGCGCCAGCAGCTCTGACACCGGGGAGCTGTTTTTT. Based on the CDR3 plus reference TRBV5-1 and TRBJ2-2, the full variable domain is KAGVTQTPRYLIKTRGQQVTLSCSPISGHRSVSWYQQTPGQGLQFLFEYFSETQRNKGNFPGRFSGRQFSNSRSEMNVSTLELGDSALYLCASSSDTGELFFGEGSRLTVL.

The gene calls are TRBV21-1 and TRBJ2-5; the table names TRBD1, a call not compared with the DNA. TRBV21-1 is marked as a pseudogene. The CDR3 runs 15 residues. The CDR3 coding sequence is TGTGCCAGCAGCAAAGGGCGAACAGCCGGCGAGACCCAGTACTTC. The encoded protein is CASSKGRTAGETQYF.

The chain combines TRBV10-3 with TRBJ1-1; TRBD1 aligns across 9 bases. The CDR3 totals 16 residues. The germline V gene has CDR1 ENHRY and CDR2 SYGVKD. The ends lost 3 bases at V and 4 bases at J; junction bases unmatched: 9. The CDR3 DNA reads TGTGCCATCAGTGATTACTGGACAGGGGAGGGCACTGAAGCTTTCTTT. The encoded protein is CAISDYWTGEGTEAFF.

The chain links TRBV4-1 to TRBJ2-7; D is unresolved. Germline-derived CDR1 and CDR2 are MGHRA and YSYEKL. Trimming cost V 0 bases and J 5 bases, with 14 bases left between them. The CDR3 has 15 amino acids. The chain's CDR3 is CASSQEVGLVNEQYF. In DNA, the CDR3 is TGCGCCAGCAGCCAAGAGGTGGGCCTCGTGAACGAGCAGTACTTC.

V usage is TRBV19 and J usage is TRBJ2-7, with D perhaps matching TRBD2 (6 bases). V was cut by 4 bases and J by 5 bases, with 15 bases left in between. CDR3 length equals 14 residues. CDR1 and CDR2 from the germline V gene are LNHDA and SQIVND (reference sequence). The CDR3 region has the DNA TGTGCCAGTAGTAGGGGAGGAGATACCCACGAGCAGTACTTC. Its translation: CASSRGGDTHEQYF.

The chain combines TRBV13 with TRBJ2-2; TRBD1 might be the D (6 bases). Germline V gene lookup returns CDR1 PRHDT and CDR2 FYEKMQ (reference sequence). Trimming took off 7 bases at V and 7 bases at J, with 34 bases between the two ends. This CDR3 has 20 residues. The CDR3 DNA reads as TGTGCCAGCAACGCACCATGGGGACAAGAGTTCTCTAGTAGGGGCGGGGAGCTGTTTTTT. This gives the protein CASNAPWGQEFSSRGGELFF.

This clone has just a few counts. The chain recombines TRBV4-2 with TRBJ1-1, with TRBD1 identical over 10 bases. J was trimmed by 4 bases and V by 0 bases; bases with no gene match: 5. Germline V lookup: CDR1 LGHNA, CDR2 YNFKEQ. The CDR3 sequence is 16 residues long. The CDR3 here is CASSQEEGTGATEAFF. The CDR3 DNA reads TGTGCCAGCAGCCAAGAGGAGGGGACAGGGGCCACTGAAGCTTTCTTT.

The chain links TRBV10-3 to TRBJ1-2; 7 nucleotides match TRBD1. The V gene end was trimmed by 2 bases and the J gene end by 8 bases; junction bases not matched to a gene: 5. This CDR3 contains 13 residues. Per germline, CDR1 ENHRY and CDR2 SYGVKD. CDR3 loop: CAISERQGDGYTF. The CDR3 bases are TGTGCCATCAGTGAGAGACAGGGCGACGGCTACACCTTC.

The genes are TRBV7-9 and TRBJ2-5; perhaps D is TRBD1 or TRBD2 (5 bases each). Trimming took 3 bases from V and 0 from J, leaving 14 bases between them. The germline CDR1 and CDR2 sequences are SEHNR and FQNEAQ (reference sequence). The CDR3 extends over 16 amino acids. The CDR3 DNA reads as TGTGCCAGCAGCTTCCCCCTGAGGGGAAACCAAGAGACCCAGTACTTC. It translates to CASSFPLRGNQETQYF.

The chain is built from TRBV5-4 and TRBJ1-2; possibly TRBD1 for D (5 bases). V was trimmed by 3 bases and J by 4 bases, leaving 13 bases between them. Germline CDR1 SGHNT, CDR2 YYREEE (reference sequence). The length of the CDR3 is 14 residues. The CDR3 sequence is CASSSETVFYGYTF. The DNA of the CDR3 is TGTGCCAGCAGCTCGGAGACAGTTTTCTATGGCTACACCTTC.

The chain is built from TRBV7-9 and TRBJ2-7; no definite D call. Germline values: CDR1 SEHNR, CDR2 FQNEAQ (reference sequence). The CDR3 totals 14 residues. V gave up 4 bases and J gave up 3 bases, with 13 bases separating them. The CDR3 DNA follows: TGTGCCAGCAGCTCTGGTGTAGTAGACTACGAGCAGTACTTC. Translating gives CASSSGVVDYEQYF.

The table lists this clone with a count of one. The chain is built from TRBV4-1 and TRBJ2-1; TRBD2 aligns across 8 bases. J was trimmed by 3 bases and V by 4 bases; bases with no gene match: 8. The CDR3 contains 16 residues. Per the germline V gene, CDR1 is MGHRA and CDR2 is YSYEKL. The CDR3 region has the DNA TGCGCCAGCAGCCCCCAGACTAGCGCTATCTACAATGAGCAGTTCTTC. Translation gives CASSPQTSAIYNEQFF.

For the CDR3, the DNA is TGTGCCAGCAGCCCCCGGGACAGGGCGAATACACCCCTCCACTTT. Amino acid sequence: CASSPRDRANTPLHF. The chain has TRBV9 and TRBJ1-6, with 9 bases matching TRBD1. This CDR3 is 15 amino acids long. Germline V gives CDR1 SGDLS, CDR2 YYNGEE. Germline trimming cut 4 bases from V and 11 bases from J; bases unmatched to any gene: 10.

A note on this clone: At one end the junction does not follow the germline gene, possibly because of a read error. J is TRBJ2-1 and V is TRBV2, with 7 positions matching TRBD1. Germline loops: CDR1 SNHLY, CDR2 FYNNEI. This CDR3 is built from 15 residues. CDR3 bases: TGTGCCAGCAGGATTCGACAGGGAGCCTACAATGAGCAATTCTTC. Amino acid sequence: CASRIRQGAYNEQFF.

J is TRBJ2-5 and V is TRBV4-1; D tentatively reads TRBD1 or TRBD2 (7 bases each). This CDR3 region has 16 residues. V was cut by 2 bases and J by 5 bases, with 18 bases left in between. Per germline, CDR1 MGHRA and CDR2 YSYEKL. The CDR3: CASSQRQGGGRETQYF. The CDR3 DNA reads TGCGCCAGCAGCCAACGACAGGGAGGGGGTCGGGAGACCCAGTACTTC.

The J gene is TRBJ2-7, the V gene TRBV29-1; D might be TRBD2 (6 bases). The CDR3 sequence is 12 residues long. Trimming took 0 bases from V and 5 from J, leaving 8 bases between them. CDR1 and CDR2 (germline): SQVTM, ANQGSEA. Written as DNA, the CDR3 is TGCAGCGTTGAAGAGGGCGGGGACGAGCAGTACTTC. Amino acids: CSVEEGGDEQYF.

The chain combines TRBV11-2 with TRBJ1-1; no clear D gene. CDR1 is SGHAT, CDR2 FQNNGV, per germline. Trimming pared 5 bases from V and 4 bases from J, leaving 14 bases between. The CDR3 covers 14 residues. CDR3 DNA: TGTGCCAGCAGCCCCATTATTCGGGGCACTGAAGCTTTCTTT. This translates into CASSPIIRGTEAFF.

This clone was seen once. V is TRBV6-1 and J is TRBJ2-2; D is undetermined. CDR1 and CDR2 (germline): MNHNS, SASEGT. The V end was cut by 1 base, the J end by 5 bases, with 8 bases between. The CDR3 extends over 14 amino acids. The CDR3 loop is CASSEVHPTGELFF. The CDR3 DNA sequence: TGTGCCAGCAGTGAAGTCCACCCAACCGGGGAGCTGTTTTTT.

CDR3 sequence: CASSFLGTDVRYGYTF. The CDR3 bases are TGCGCCAGCAGCTTTCTCGGGACAGATGTGAGGTATGGCTACACCTTC. V usage is TRBV4-1 and J usage is TRBJ1-2; TRBD1 agrees at 7 bases. The length of the CDR3 is 16 residues. The V and J ends lost 5 bases and 5 bases, in that order; junction bases with no gene match: 14. In germline, CDR1 is MGHRA, CDR2 YSYEKL.

The rearrangement uses TRBV28 and TRBJ1-5; D gene uncertain. The CDR3 runs 15 residues. Germline V CDR1 and CDR2: MDHEN, SYDVKM. Trimming shortened V by 4 bases and J by 0 bases, and 10 bases separated the two germline ends. The CDR3 is CASSWRSDSNQPQHF. The CDR3 nucleotides read TGTGCCAGCAGTTGGCGGTCCGATAGCAATCAGCCCCAGCATTTT.